A selection of T cell receptor beta chains follows, all from one sample in a study of blood T cells in healthy people across ages. TCRdb ran MiXCR on the 5' RACE reads and lists one entry per CDR3 protein. The profile shows 550,000 to 650,000 distinct CDR3 sequences, roughly a quarter of them singletons. These data are also associated with another study on T cells of mothers and their children.

Sequenced sample: blood. These receptors came from a boy between 2 and 15 years old in good health. CDR3s include the opening cysteine and the closing phenylalanine or tryptophan. The order of the fields is D gene, V gene, J gene, clone size, CDR3 DNA, CDR3 protein. D genes are given only for firm matches. Part of the rows lack a size; the others show once, few, many or a class for expanded clones.

d_call: TRBD2
v_call: TRBV5-1
j_call: TRBJ2-7
clone_size: -
cdr3_nt: TGCGCCAGCAGCTTGGCCGGGAGGGCCGATTACGAGCAGTACTTC
cdr3_aa: CASSLAGRADYEQYF

d_call: -
v_call: TRBV3-1
j_call: TRBJ2-1
clone_size: -
cdr3_nt: TGTGCCAGCAGCCAAGACGGTGCGGGTGAGCAGTTCTTC
cdr3_aa: CASSQDGAGEQFF

d_call: -
v_call: TRBV5-1
j_call: TRBJ2-3
clone_size: -
cdr3_nt: TGCGCCAGCAGCTTCACAGGTTTAGGCACAGATACGCAGTATTTT
cdr3_aa: CASSFTGLGTDTQYF

d_call: -
v_call: TRBV4-3
j_call: TRBJ1-1
clone_size: few
cdr3_nt: TGCGCCAGCAGCCAATCCGGGTCAGCGGCCACTGAAGCTTTCTTT
cdr3_aa: CASSQSGSAATEAFF

d_call: -
v_call: TRBV7-2
j_call: TRBJ2-7
clone_size: -
cdr3_nt: TGTGCCAGCAGCTTAAACACTAGGGACGAGCAGTACTTC
cdr3_aa: CASSLNTRDEQYF

d_call: -
v_call: TRBV15
j_call: TRBJ2-4
clone_size: -
cdr3_nt: TGTGCCACCAGCAGAGAAGGGGGGCGGGCGGTAGCCAAAAACATTCAGTACTTC
cdr3_aa: CATSREGGRAVAKNIQYF

d_call: TRBD2
v_call: TRBV6-5
j_call: TRBJ2-3
clone_size: few
cdr3_nt: TGTGCCAGCAGTTCAGGGACTAGCGGGAGAAGAGGAACGCAGTATTTT
cdr3_aa: CASSSGTSGRRGTQYF

d_call: -
v_call: TRBV7-9
j_call: TRBJ2-3
clone_size: few
cdr3_nt: TGTGCCAGCAGCTTAGACAGGGTGTCTACGCAGTATTTT
cdr3_aa: CASSLDRVSTQYF

d_call: -
v_call: TRBV20-1
j_call: TRBJ2-7
clone_size: few
cdr3_nt: TGCAGTGCTAGAGGTCGAGGGACTCCCTACGAGCAGTACTTC
cdr3_aa: CSARGRGTPYEQYF

d_call: TRBD1
v_call: TRBV11-2
j_call: TRBJ2-5
clone_size: -
cdr3_nt: TGTGCCAGCAGCTTGACAGGGCTAGGAGAGACCCAGTACTTC
cdr3_aa: CASSLTGLGETQYF

d_call: -
v_call: TRBV7-9
j_call: TRBJ1-2
clone_size: -
cdr3_nt: TGTGCCAGCAGCTTAGCTCAGATTAGGACGATTACGTCCCACTATGGCTACACCTTC
cdr3_aa: CASSLAQIRTITSHYGYTF

d_call: -
v_call: TRBV27
j_call: TRBJ1-2
clone_size: -
cdr3_nt: TGTGTCAGCAGTTTCACATCTCTGGGCGGCTACACCTTC
cdr3_aa: CVSSFTSLGGYTF

d_call: -
v_call: TRBV7-7
j_call: TRBJ2-2
clone_size: -
cdr3_nt: TGTGCCAGCAGCCCCATGACGGGGAACACCGGGGAGCTGTTTTTT
cdr3_aa: CASSPMTGNTGELFF

d_call: TRBD2
v_call: TRBV5-1
j_call: TRBJ2-1
clone_size: -
cdr3_nt: TGCGCCAGCAGGGGAACTAGCGGAAGAGTTGAGCAGTTCTTC
cdr3_aa: CASRGTSGRVEQFF

d_call: -
v_call: TRBV29-1
j_call: TRBJ2-7
clone_size: few
cdr3_nt: TGCAGCGTCCGCACCGGGGACGCTTACGAGCAGTACTTC
cdr3_aa: CSVRTGDAYEQYF

d_call: -
v_call: TRBV7-6
j_call: TRBJ1-4
clone_size: -
cdr3_nt: TGTGCCAGCAGCTTAGGGGTCACTGAAAAACTGTTTTTT
cdr3_aa: CASSLGVTEKLFF

d_call: TRBD1
v_call: TRBV28
j_call: TRBJ2-6
clone_size: few
cdr3_nt: TGTGCCAGCATGGCAGGGGGCAATGGGGCCAACGTCCTGACTTTC
cdr3_aa: CASMAGGNGANVLTF

d_call: -
v_call: TRBV6-2/TRBV6-3
j_call: TRBJ1-2
clone_size: -
cdr3_nt: TGTGCCAGCAGTTACTCGAACCCTTATGGCTACACCTTC
cdr3_aa: CASSYSNPYGYTF

d_call: TRBD1
v_call: TRBV25-1
j_call: TRBJ1-4
clone_size: -
cdr3_nt: TGTGCCAGCAGTGAATGGGGACAGGGGAGTGAAAAACTGTTTTTT
cdr3_aa: CASSEWGQGSEKLFF

d_call: -
v_call: TRBV10-1
j_call: TRBJ2-2
clone_size: -
cdr3_nt: TGCGCCAGCAGCCCCAAATCATGGTACGCCGGGGAGCTGTTTTTT
cdr3_aa: CASSPKSWYAGELFF

d_call: -
v_call: TRBV7-7
j_call: TRBJ2-5
clone_size: many
cdr3_nt: TGTGCCAGCAGCTTAGGGCGGACGTACCAAGAGACCCAGTACTTC
cdr3_aa: CASSLGRTYQETQYF

d_call: -
v_call: TRBV15
j_call: TRBJ2-3
clone_size: -
cdr3_nt: TGTGCCACCAGCAGAGCCCATTCTCGGGATACGCAGTATTTT
cdr3_aa: CATSRAHSRDTQYF

d_call: -
v_call: TRBV27
j_call: TRBJ2-7
clone_size: -
cdr3_nt: TGTGCCAGCAGCCAAGACAGGACCCCCTACGAGCAGTACTTC
cdr3_aa: CASSQDRTPYEQYF

d_call: -
v_call: TRBV5-1
j_call: TRBJ2-7
clone_size: few
cdr3_nt: TGCGCCAGCAGTAGTCGGACCGGCTACGAGCAGTACTTC
cdr3_aa: CASSSRTGYEQYF

d_call: TRBD2
v_call: TRBV11-2
j_call: TRBJ2-7
clone_size: -
cdr3_nt: TGTGCCAGCAGCTTACGTAGCGGGACGCCCTCCTACGAGCAGTACTTC
cdr3_aa: CASSLRSGTPSYEQYF

d_call: -
v_call: TRBV20-1
j_call: TRBJ1-1
clone_size: few
cdr3_nt: TGCAGTGCTAGAGGAGGGGACGGGAACACTGAAGCTTTCTTT
cdr3_aa: CSARGGDGNTEAFF

d_call: -
v_call: TRBV9
j_call: TRBJ2-1
clone_size: -
cdr3_nt: TGTGCCAGCAGCAGACGACAGACCAGCTCCTACAATGAGCAGTTCTTC
cdr3_aa: CASSRRQTSSYNEQFF

d_call: -
v_call: TRBV7-9
j_call: TRBJ2-7
clone_size: -
cdr3_nt: TGTGCCAGCAGCTGGGCAGGCCGGTCCTACGAGCAGTACTTC
cdr3_aa: CASSWAGRSYEQYF

d_call: -
v_call: TRBV9
j_call: TRBJ1-4
clone_size: few
cdr3_nt: TGTGCCAGCAGCGTAGCCGGTCAGGACGAAAAACTGTTTTTT
cdr3_aa: CASSVAGQDEKLFF

d_call: TRBD1
v_call: TRBV2
j_call: TRBJ2-7
clone_size: few
cdr3_nt: TGTGCCATTAGCCCCGGGACAGGGGGCGAGCAGTACTTC
cdr3_aa: CAISPGTGGEQYF

d_call: TRBD1
v_call: TRBV29-1
j_call: TRBJ1-5
clone_size: few
cdr3_nt: TGCAGCGTTGGGGGGACAGGGGGGCAGCCCCAGCATTTT
cdr3_aa: CSVGGTGGQPQHF

d_call: -
v_call: TRBV28
j_call: TRBJ1-4
clone_size: -
cdr3_nt: TGTGCCAGCAGTTTCTGGGGGAATAATGAAAAACTGTTTTTT
cdr3_aa: CASSFWGNNEKLFF

d_call: -
v_call: TRBV27
j_call: TRBJ2-7
clone_size: -
cdr3_nt: TGTGCCAGCAGTTTATGGTATCAGAACGCCGAGCAGTACTTC
cdr3_aa: CASSLWYQNAEQYF

d_call: -
v_call: TRBV10-3
j_call: TRBJ1-4
clone_size: -
cdr3_nt: TGTGCCATCAGTGAGTCGGGACGGAATAATGAAAAACTGTTTTTT
cdr3_aa: CAISESGRNNEKLFF

d_call: TRBD2
v_call: TRBV7-2
j_call: TRBJ2-7
clone_size: few
cdr3_nt: TGTGCCAGCAGCTTAGTCGCTAGCGGGGGGACAAATTATTTCTACGAGCAGTACTTC
cdr3_aa: CASSLVASGGTNYFYEQYF

d_call: TRBD2
v_call: TRBV20-1
j_call: TRBJ2-7
clone_size: -
cdr3_nt: TGCAGTGCTAGAGACCTAGCGGAGCCCTCCTACGAGCAGTACTTC
cdr3_aa: CSARDLAEPSYEQYF

d_call: -
v_call: TRBV28
j_call: TRBJ1-3
clone_size: -
cdr3_nt: TGTGCCAGCAGTTTTCCAGGGTATCGGTCGTCCTTCTCTGGAAACACCATATATTTT
cdr3_aa: CASSFPGYRSSFSGNTIYF

d_call: -
v_call: TRBV7-9
j_call: TRBJ2-2
clone_size: once
cdr3_nt: TGTGCCAGCAGCGGGTGGACTGGCCCGAACACCGGGGAGCTGTTTTTT
cdr3_aa: CASSGWTGPNTGELFF

d_call: -
v_call: TRBV3-1
j_call: TRBJ2-1
clone_size: -
cdr3_nt: TGTGCCAGCAGCCAAGATGTGGGGGCGCGTTCCTACAATGAGCAGTTCTTC
cdr3_aa: CASSQDVGARSYNEQFF

d_call: -
v_call: TRBV7-6
j_call: TRBJ2-1
clone_size: -
cdr3_nt: TGTGCCAGCAGCCCAGGAGGGGGGAGCGAGCAGTTCTTC
cdr3_aa: CASSPGGGSEQFF

d_call: -
v_call: TRBV29-1
j_call: TRBJ2-7
clone_size: few
cdr3_nt: TGCAGCGTTGCGGGGGTCGAGCAGTACTTC
cdr3_aa: CSVAGVEQYF

d_call: TRBD1
v_call: TRBV5-5
j_call: TRBJ2-5
clone_size: -
cdr3_nt: TGTGCCAGCAGCTCACAGGGGAACCAAGAGACCCAGTACTTC
cdr3_aa: CASSSQGNQETQYF

d_call: TRBD1
v_call: TRBV4-3
j_call: TRBJ2-7
clone_size: few
cdr3_nt: TGCGCCAGCAGCCAAGGGACAGGGGATCCCGAGCAGTACTTC
cdr3_aa: CASSQGTGDPEQYF

d_call: TRBD1
v_call: TRBV7-8
j_call: TRBJ1-2
clone_size: -
cdr3_nt: TGTGCCAGCAGCTTCAGGGACAGACCAGCTAACTATGGCTACACCTTC
cdr3_aa: CASSFRDRPANYGYTF

d_call: -
v_call: TRBV7-9
j_call: TRBJ2-3
clone_size: -
cdr3_nt: TGTGCCAGCAGCTTAGCGCTAGGGGAGGCAGATACGCAGTATTTT
cdr3_aa: CASSLALGEADTQYF

d_call: -
v_call: TRBV3-1
j_call: TRBJ2-5
clone_size: -
cdr3_nt: TGTGCCAGCAGCCAGGTTGGGCGGTCCCAAGAGACCCAGTACTTC
cdr3_aa: CASSQVGRSQETQYF

d_call: TRBD1
v_call: TRBV7-3
j_call: TRBJ2-5
clone_size: few
cdr3_nt: TGTGCCAGCAGCACCTCAGGGGGCGTTCTTGAGACCCAGTACTTC
cdr3_aa: CASSTSGGVLETQYF

d_call: -
v_call: TRBV20-1
j_call: TRBJ2-4
clone_size: -
cdr3_nt: TGCAGTGCTAGGGGAACAGGGGGGGTTAGGAGCATTCAGTACTTC
cdr3_aa: CSARGTGGVRSIQYF

d_call: TRBD1
v_call: TRBV6-6
j_call: TRBJ1-2
clone_size: many
cdr3_nt: TGTGCCAGCAGTTCACAGGGGGCGGGTGGCTACACCTTC
cdr3_aa: CASSSQGAGGYTF

d_call: -
v_call: TRBV6-5
j_call: TRBJ2-7
clone_size: -
cdr3_nt: TGTGCCAGCAGTTCCAATAGATTGATTGCGACTTACAAGCAGTACTTC
cdr3_aa: CASSSNRLIATYKQYF